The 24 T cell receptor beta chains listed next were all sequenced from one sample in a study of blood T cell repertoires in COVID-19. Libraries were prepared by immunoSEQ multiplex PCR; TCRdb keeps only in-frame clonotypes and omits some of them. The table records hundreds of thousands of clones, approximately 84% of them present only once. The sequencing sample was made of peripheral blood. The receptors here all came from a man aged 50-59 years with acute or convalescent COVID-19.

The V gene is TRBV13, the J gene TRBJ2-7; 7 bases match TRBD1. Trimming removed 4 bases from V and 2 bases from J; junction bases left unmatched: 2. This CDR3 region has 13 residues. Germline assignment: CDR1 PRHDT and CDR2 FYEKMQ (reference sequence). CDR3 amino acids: CASSSGTAYEQYF. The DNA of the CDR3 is TGTGCCAGCAGCTCCGGGACAGCCTACGAGCAGTACTTC.

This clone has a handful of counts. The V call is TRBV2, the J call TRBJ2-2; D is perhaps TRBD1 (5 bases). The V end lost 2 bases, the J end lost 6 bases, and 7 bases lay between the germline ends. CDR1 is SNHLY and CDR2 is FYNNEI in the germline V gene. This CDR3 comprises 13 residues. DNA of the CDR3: TGTGCCAGCAGTGAACAAGGGGCCGGGGAGCTGTTTTTT. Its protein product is CASSEQGAGELFF.

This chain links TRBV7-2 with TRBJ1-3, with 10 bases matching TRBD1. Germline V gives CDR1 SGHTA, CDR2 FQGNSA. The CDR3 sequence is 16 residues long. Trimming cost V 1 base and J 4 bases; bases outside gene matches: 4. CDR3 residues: CASSLGDRGRGNTIYF. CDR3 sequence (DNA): TGTGCCAGCAGCTTAGGGGACAGGGGAAGGGGAAACACCATATATTTT.

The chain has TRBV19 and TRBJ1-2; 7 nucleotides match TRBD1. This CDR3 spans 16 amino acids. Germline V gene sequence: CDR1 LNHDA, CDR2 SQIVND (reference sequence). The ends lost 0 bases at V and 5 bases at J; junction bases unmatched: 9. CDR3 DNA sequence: TGTGCCAGTAGTATAGATAGCTCCAGGGGGACGTATGGCTACACCTTC. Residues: CASSIDSSRGTYGYTF.

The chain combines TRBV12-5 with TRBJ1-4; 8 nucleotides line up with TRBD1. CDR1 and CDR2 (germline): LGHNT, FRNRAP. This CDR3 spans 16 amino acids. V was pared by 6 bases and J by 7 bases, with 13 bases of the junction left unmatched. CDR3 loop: CASGRGTGTFAEKLFF. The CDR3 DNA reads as TGTGCTAGTGGAAGGGGGACAGGAACCTTCGCTGAAAAACTGTTTTTT.

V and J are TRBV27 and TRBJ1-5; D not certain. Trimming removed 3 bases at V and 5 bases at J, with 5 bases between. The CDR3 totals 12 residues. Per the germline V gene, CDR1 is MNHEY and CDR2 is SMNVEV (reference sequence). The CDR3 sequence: CASSFGDQPQHF. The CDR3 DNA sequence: TGTGCCAGCAGTTTCGGGGATCAGCCCCAGCATTTT.

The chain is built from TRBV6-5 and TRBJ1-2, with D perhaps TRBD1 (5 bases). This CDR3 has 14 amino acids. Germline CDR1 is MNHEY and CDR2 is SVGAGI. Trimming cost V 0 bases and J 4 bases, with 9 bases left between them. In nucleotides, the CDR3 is TGTGCCAGCAGTTACTCGCAGGGCCTCTATGGCTACACCTTC. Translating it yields CASSYSQGLYGYTF.

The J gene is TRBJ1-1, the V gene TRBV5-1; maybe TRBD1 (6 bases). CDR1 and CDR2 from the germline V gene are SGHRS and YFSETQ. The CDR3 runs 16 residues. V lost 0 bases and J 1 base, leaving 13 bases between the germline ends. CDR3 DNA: TGCGCCAGCAGCTTGGGCCTCAGGGGCCCGAACACTGAAGCTTTCTTT. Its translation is CASSLGLRGPNTEAFF.

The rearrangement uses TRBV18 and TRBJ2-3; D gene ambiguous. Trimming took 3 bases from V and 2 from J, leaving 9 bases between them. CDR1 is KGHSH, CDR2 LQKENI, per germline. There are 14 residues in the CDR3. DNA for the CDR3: TGTGCCAGCTCACCCAGTTCTTTCACAGATACGCAGTATTTT. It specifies CASSPSSFTDTQYF. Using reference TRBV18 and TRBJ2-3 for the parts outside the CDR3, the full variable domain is NAGVMQNPRHLVRRRGQEARLRCSPMKGHSHVYWYRQLPEEGLKFMVYLQKENIIDESGMPKERFSAEFPKEGPSILRIQQVVRGDSAAYFCASSPSSFTDTQYFGPGTRLTVL.

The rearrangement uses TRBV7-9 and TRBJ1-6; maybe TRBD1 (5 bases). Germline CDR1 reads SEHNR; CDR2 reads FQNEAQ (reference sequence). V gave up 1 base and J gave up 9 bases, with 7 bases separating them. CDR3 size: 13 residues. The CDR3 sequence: CASSLEGFSPLHF. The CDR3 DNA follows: TGTGCCAGCAGCTTAGAGGGGTTTTCACCCCTCCACTTT.

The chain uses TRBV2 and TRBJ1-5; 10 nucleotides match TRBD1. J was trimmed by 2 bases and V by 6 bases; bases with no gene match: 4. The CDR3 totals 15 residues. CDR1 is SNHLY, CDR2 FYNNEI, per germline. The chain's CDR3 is CASSGQGGGNQPQHF. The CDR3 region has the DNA TGTGCCAGCAGCGGACAGGGGGGAGGCAATCAGCCCCAGCATTTT. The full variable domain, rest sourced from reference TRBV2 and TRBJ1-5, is EPEVTQTPSHQVTQMGQEVILRCVPISNHLYFYWYRQILGQKVEFLVSFYNNEISEKSEIFDDQFSVERPDGSNFTLKIRSTKLEDSAMYFCASSGQGGGNQPQHFGDGTRLSIL.

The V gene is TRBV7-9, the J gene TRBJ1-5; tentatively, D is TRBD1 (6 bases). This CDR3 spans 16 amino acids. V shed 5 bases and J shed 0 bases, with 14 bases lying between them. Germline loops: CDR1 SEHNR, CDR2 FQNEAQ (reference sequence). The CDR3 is CASSAAGAPSNQPQHF. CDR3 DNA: TGTGCCAGCAGCGCCGCGGGGGCCCCTAGCAATCAGCCCCAGCATTTT.

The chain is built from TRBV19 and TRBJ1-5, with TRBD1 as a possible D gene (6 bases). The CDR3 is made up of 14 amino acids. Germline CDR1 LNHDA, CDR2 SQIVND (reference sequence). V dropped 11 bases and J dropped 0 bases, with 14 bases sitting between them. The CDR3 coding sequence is TGTGCCTGCAAGCGGACAGATAGCAATCAGCCCCAGCATTTT. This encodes CACKRTDSNQPQHF.

The CDR3 is CTSSQVDRESTPYTF. The CDR3 bases are TGCACCAGCAGCCAGGTTGACAGGGAATCAACCCCCTACACCTTC. The genes are TRBV1 and TRBJ1-2; the D call TRBD1 from the table was never checked on the DNA. TRBV1 is deemed a pseudogene. There are 15 residues in the CDR3.

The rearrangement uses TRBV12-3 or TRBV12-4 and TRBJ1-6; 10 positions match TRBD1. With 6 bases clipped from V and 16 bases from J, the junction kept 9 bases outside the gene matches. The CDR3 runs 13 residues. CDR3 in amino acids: CASSSGQGLLLHF. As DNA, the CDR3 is TGTGCCAGCAGCTCGGGACAGGGGCTATTACTCCACTTT.

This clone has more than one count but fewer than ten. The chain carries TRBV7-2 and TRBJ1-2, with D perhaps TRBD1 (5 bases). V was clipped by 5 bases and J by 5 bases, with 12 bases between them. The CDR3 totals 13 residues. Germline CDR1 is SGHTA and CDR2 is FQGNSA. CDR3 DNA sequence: TGTGCCAGCAGCCCACAGGACCGGTATGGCTACACCTTC. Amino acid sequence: CASSPQDRYGYTF. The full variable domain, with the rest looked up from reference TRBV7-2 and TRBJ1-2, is GAGVSQSPSNKVTEKGKDVELRCDPISGHTALYWYRQSLGQGLEFLIYFQGNSAPDKSGLPSDRFSAERTGGSVSTLTIQRTQQEDSAVYLCASSPQDRYGYTFGSGTRLTVV.

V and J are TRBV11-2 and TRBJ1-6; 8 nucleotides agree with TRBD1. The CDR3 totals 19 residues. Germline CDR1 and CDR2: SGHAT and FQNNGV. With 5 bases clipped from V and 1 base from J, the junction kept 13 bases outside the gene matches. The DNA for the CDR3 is TGTGCCAGCAGCCTATCCCCGGGCAGGGGGCTATCCTATAATTCACCCCTCCACTTT. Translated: CASSLSPGRGLSYNSPLHF.

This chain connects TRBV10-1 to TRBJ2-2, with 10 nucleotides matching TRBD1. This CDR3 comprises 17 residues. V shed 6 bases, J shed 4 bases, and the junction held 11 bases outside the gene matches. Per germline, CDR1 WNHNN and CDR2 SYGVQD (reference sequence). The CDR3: CASSAHPGQGFTGELFF. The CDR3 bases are TGCGCCAGCAGCGCCCATCCGGGACAGGGGTTCACCGGGGAGCTGTTTTTT.

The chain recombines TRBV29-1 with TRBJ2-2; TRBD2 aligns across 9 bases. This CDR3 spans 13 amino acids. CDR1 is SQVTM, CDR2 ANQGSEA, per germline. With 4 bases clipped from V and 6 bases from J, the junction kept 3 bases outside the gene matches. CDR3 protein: CSVVAGAPGELFF. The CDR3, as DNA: TGCAGCGTTGTAGCGGGGGCTCCCGGGGAGCTGTTTTTT.

CDR3 sequence reads: CASSLGRVIETQYF. DNA for the CDR3: TGTGCCAGCAGCTTGGGCAGGGTCATCGAGACCCAGTACTTC. V gene TRBV5-8 combines with J gene TRBJ2-5, with a tentative D call TRBD1 (5 bases). This CDR3 contains 14 residues. Between the trimmed V and J ends, which lost 0 bases and 5 bases, there was a span of 11 bases. Per germline, CDR1 SGHTS and CDR2 YDEGEE.

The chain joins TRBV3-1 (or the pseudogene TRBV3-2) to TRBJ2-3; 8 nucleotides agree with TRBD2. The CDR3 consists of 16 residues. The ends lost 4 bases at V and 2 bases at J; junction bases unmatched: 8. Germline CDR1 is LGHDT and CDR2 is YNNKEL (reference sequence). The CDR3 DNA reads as TGTGCCAGCAGCCTGCTTAGCGGGGAGAACACAGATACGCAGTATTTT. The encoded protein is CASSLLSGENTDTQYF.

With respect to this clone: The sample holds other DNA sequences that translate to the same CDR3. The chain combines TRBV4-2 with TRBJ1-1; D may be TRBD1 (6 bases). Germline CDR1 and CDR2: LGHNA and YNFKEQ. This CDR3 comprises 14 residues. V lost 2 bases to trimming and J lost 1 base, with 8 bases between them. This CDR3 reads CASSQQGGNTEAFF. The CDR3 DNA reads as TGTGCCAGCAGCCAACAAGGGGGGAACACTGAAGCTTTCTTT.

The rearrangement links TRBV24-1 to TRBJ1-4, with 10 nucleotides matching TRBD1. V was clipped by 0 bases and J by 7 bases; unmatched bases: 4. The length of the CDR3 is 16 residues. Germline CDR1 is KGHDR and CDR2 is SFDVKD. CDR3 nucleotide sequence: TGTGCCACCAGTGATTTGGACAGGGGGCGAAGTGAAAAACTGTTTTTT. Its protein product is CATSDLDRGRSEKLFF.

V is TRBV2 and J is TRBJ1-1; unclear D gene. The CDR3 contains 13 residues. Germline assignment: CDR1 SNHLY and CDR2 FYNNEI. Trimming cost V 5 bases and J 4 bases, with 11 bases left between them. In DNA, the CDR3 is TGTGCCAGCAGTTTCACGGGGAGCACTGAAGCTTTCTTT. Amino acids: CASSFTGSTEAFF.